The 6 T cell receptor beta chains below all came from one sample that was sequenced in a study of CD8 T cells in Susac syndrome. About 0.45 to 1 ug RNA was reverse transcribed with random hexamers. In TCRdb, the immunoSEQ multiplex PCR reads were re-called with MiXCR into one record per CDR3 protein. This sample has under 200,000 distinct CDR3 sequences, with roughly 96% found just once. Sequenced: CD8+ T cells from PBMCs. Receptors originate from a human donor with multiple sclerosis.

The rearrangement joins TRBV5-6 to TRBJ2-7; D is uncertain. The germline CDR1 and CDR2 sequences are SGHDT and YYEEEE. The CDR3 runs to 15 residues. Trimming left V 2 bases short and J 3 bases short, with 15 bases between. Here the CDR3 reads CASSLIRAVHYEQYF. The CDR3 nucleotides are TGTGCCAGCAGCTTAATTCGTGCGGTCCACTACGAGCAGTACTTC.

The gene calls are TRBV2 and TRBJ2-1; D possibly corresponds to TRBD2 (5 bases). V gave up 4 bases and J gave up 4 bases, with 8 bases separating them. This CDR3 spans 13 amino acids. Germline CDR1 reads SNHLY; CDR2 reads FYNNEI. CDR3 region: CASSGGQYNEQFF. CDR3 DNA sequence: TGTGCCAGCAGTGGAGGGCAGTACAATGAGCAGTTCTTC.

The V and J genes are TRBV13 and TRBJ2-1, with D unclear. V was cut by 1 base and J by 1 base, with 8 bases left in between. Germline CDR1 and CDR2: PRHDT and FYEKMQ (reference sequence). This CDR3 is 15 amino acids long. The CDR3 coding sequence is TGTGCCAGCAGCTTAGAGGTGGGGTCCTACAATGAGCAGTTCTTC. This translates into CASSLEVGSYNEQFF. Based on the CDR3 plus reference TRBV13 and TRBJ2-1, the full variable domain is AAGVIQSPRHLIKEKRETATLKCYPIPRHDTVYWYQQGPGQDPQFLISFYEKMQSDKGSIPDRFSAQQFSDYHSELNMSSLELGDSALYFCASSLEVGSYNEQFFGPGTRLTVL.

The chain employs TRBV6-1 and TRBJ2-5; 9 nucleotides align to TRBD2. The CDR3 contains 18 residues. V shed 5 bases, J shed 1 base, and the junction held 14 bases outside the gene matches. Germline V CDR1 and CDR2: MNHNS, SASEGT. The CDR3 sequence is CASSRREGLLRSQETQYF. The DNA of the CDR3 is TGTGCCAGCAGTCGGCGGGAGGGTTTATTAAGATCCCAAGAGACCCAGTACTTC.

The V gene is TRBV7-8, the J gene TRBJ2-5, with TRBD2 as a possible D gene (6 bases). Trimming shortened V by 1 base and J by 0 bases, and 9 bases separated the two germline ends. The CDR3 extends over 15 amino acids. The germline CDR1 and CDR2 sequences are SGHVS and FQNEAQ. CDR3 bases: TGTGCCAGCAGCTTAGGGGGGGAGGACCAAGAGACCCAGTACTTC. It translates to CASSLGGEDQETQYF.

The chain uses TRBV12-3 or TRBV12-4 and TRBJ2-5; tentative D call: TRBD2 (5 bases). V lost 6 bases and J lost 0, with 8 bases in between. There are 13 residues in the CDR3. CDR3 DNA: TGTGCCAGCAGGGCGGGTAACCAAGAGACCCAGTACTTC. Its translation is CASRAGNQETQYF.